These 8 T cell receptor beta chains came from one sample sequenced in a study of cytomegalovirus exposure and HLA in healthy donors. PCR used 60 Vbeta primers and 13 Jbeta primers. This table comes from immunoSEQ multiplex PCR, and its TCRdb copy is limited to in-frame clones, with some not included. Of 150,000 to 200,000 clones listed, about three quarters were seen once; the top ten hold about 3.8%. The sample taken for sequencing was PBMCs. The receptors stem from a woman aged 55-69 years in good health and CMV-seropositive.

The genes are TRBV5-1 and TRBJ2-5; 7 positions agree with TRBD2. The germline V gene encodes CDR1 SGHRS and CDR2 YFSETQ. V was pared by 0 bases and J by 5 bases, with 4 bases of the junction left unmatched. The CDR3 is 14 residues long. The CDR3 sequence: CASSLGAGVETQYF. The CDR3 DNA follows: TGCGCCAGCAGCTTGGGTGCGGGGGTGGAGACCCAGTACTTC.

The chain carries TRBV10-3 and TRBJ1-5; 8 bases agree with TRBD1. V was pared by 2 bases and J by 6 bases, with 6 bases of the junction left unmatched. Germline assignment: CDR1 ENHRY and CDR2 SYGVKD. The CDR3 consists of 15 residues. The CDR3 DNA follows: TGTGCCATCAGTGAGATGGGGCAGGGGGCTCAGCCCCAGCATTTT. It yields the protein CAISEMGQGAQPQHF.

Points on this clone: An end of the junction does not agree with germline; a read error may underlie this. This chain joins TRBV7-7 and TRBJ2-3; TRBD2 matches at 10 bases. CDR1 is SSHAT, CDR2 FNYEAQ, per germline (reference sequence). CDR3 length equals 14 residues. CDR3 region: CASSSGLAVDTQYF. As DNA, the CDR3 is TGTGCTAGCAGCTCCGGACTAGCGGTAGATACGCAGTATTTT.

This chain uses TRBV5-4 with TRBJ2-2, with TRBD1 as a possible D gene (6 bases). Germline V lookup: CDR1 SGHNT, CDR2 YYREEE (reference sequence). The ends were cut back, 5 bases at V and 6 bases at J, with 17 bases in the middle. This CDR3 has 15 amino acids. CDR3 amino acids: CASRSPQGRSGELFF. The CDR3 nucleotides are TGTGCCAGCAGATCGCCACAGGGTCGGTCCGGGGAGCTGTTTTTT.

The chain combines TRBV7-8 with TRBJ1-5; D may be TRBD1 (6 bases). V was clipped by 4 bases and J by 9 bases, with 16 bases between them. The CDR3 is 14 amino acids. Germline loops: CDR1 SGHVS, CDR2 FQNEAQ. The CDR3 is CASSYRQVVGPQHF. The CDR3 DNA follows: TGTGCCAGCAGCTACCGACAGGTCGTGGGGCCCCAGCATTTT.

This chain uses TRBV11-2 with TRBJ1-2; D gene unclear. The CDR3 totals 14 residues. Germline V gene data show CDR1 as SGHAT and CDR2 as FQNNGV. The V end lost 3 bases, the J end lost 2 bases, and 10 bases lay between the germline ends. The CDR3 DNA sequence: TGTGCCAGCAGCTTTTCGAGGCAGAACTATGGCTACACCTTC. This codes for CASSFSRQNYGYTF.

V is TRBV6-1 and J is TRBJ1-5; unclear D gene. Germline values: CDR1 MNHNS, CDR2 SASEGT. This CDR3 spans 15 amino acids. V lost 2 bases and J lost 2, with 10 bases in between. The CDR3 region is CASSEKWEGNQPQHF. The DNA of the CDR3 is TGTGCCAGCAGTGAAAAGTGGGAGGGCAATCAGCCCCAGCATTTT.

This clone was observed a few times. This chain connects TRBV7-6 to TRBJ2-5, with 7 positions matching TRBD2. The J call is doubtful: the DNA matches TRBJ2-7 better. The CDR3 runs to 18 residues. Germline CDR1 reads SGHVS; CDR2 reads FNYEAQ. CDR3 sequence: CASSALGPWRGFFYEQYF. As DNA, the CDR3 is TGTGCCAGCAGCGCCCTTGGCCCGTGGCGGGGGTTTTTCTACGAGCAGTACTTC.